This entry concerns a single TCR beta chain. Those enrolled, adults aged roughly 18 to 89 years, came from roughly 22 US areas. The germline V gene encodes CDR1 SGHRS and CDR2 YFSETQ. The CDR3 has 17 amino acids. The J segment lost 4 bases and the V segment lost 4 bases, leaving 12 bases of the junction unmatched. The sample belongs to a study of blood T cell repertoires in COVID-19. The overall study: The study drew acute and convalescent COVID-19 samples from the United States, Italy and Spain.

Per the original data handling: Estimation of nucleated cell counts relied on the amplification of reference gene primers. TCRdb keeps only in-frame clones here, not all; method: immunoSEQ multiplex PCR. Clonal size and the V and J genes are those of that table, whereas D and trimming came from the DNA. The sample shows roughly 200,000 clones, roughly 89% of them seen only once. Sequencing was performed on PBMCs or T cells enriched from blood (not recorded which). This rearrangement joins TRBV5-1 to TRBJ2-3; 10 bases align to TRBD2. This clonotype was sampled from a woman between 40 and 50 years old with acute COVID-19. CDR3 nucleotide sequence: TGCGCCAGCAGCCCTAGACTAGCGGGCACAAGCTCAGATACGCAGTATTTT. It encodes CASSPRLAGTSSDTQYF.